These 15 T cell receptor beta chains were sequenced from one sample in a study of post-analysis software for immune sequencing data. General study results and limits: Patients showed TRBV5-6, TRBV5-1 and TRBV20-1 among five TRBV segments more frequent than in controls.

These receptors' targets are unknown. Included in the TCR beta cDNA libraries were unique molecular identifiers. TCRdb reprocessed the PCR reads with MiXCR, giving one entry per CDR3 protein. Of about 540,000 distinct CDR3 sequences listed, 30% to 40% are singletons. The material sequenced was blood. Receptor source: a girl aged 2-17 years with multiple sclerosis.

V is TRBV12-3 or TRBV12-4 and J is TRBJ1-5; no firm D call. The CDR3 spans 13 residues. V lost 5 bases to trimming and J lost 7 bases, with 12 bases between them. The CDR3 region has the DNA TGTGCCAGCAGTCCCCGACCGAGACAGCCCCAGCATTTT. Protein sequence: CASSPRPRQPQHF.

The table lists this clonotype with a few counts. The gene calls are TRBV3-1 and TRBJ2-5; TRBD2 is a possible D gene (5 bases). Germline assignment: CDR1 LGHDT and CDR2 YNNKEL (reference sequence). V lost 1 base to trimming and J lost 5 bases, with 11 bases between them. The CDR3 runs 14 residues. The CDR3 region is CASSQGTGFETQYF. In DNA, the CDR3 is TGTGCCAGCAGCCAAGGGACTGGGTTTGAGACCCAGTACTTC.

The CDR3, as DNA: TGCAGCGTTAGGGGTGGGGAGTTGACCGGGGAGCTGTTTTTT. Translating it yields CSVRGGELTGELFF. The chain combines TRBV29-1 with TRBJ2-2; D tentatively reads TRBD1 or TRBD2 (5 bases each). Per germline, CDR1 SQVTM and CDR2 ANQGSEA. CDR3 length equals 14 residues. Trimming removed 5 bases at V and 5 bases at J, with 15 bases between.

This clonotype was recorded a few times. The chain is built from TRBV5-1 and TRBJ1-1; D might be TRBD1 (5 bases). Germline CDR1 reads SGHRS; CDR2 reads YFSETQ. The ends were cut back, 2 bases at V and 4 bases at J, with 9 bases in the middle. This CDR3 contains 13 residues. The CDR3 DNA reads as TGCGCCAGCAGCTTATCAGGGCCCACTGAAGCTTTCTTT. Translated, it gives CASSLSGPTEAFF.

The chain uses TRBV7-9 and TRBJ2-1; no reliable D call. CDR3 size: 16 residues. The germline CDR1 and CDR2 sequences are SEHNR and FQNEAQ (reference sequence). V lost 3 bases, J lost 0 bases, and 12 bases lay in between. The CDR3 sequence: CASSFFSLSSYNEQFF. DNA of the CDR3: TGTGCCAGCAGCTTCTTTTCATTGAGCTCCTACAATGAGCAGTTCTTC.

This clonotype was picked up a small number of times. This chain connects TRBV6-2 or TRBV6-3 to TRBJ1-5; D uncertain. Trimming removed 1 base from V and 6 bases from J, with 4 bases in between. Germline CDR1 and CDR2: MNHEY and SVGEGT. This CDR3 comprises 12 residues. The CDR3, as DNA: TGTGCCAGCAGTTACTGGGGTCAGCCCCAGCATTTT. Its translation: CASSYWGQPQHF.

The CDR3 protein is CASSYGGGYNEQFF. The CDR3 DNA reads as TGTGCCAGCAGTTACGGGGGGGGATACAATGAGCAGTTCTTC. This chain connects TRBV6-2 or TRBV6-3 to TRBJ2-1, with 7 bases identical to TRBD2. J was trimmed by 4 bases and V by 2 bases; bases with no gene match: 2. Germline V gene lookup returns CDR1 MNHEY and CDR2 SVGEGT. The CDR3 is made up of 14 amino acids.

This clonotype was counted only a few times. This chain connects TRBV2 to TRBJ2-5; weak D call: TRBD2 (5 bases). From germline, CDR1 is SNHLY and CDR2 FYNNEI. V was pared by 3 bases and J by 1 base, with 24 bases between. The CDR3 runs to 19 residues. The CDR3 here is CASSDRGRQLVSGQETQYF. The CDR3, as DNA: TGTGCCAGCAGTGATCGTGGTCGCCAGTTGGTGAGCGGCCAAGAGACCCAGTACTTC. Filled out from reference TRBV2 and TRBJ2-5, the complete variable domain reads EPEVTQTPSHQVTQMGQEVILRCVPISNHLYFYWYRQILGQKVEFLVSFYNNEISEKSEIFDDQFSVERPDGSNFTLKIRSTKLEDSAMYFCASSDRGRQLVSGQETQYFGPGTRLLVL.

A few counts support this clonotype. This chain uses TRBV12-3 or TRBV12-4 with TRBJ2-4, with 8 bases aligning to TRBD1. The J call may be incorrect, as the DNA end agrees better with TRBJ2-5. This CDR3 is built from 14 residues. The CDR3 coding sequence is TGTGCCAGCAGAAGTCCAGGGGGCGAGGAGACCCAGTACTTC. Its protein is CASRSPGGEETQYF.

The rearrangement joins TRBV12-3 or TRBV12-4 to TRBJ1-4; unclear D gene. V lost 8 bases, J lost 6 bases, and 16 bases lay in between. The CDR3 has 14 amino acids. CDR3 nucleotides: TGTGCCAGCGGTCCATCGGGCCTGGATGAAAAACTGTTTTTT. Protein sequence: CASGPSGLDEKLFF.

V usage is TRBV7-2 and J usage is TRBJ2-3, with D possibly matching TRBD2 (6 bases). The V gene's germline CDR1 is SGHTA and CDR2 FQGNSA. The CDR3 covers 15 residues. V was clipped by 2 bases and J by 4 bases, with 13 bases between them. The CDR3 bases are TGTGCCAGCAGCTTAATAGCTAGCGAAGCAGATACGCAGTATTTT. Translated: CASSLIASEADTQYF.

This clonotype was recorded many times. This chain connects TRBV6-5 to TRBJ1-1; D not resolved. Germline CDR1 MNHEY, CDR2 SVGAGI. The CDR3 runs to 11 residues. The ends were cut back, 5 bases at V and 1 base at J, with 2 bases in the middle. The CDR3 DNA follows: TGTGCCAGCAGTCGGAACACTGAAGCTTTCTTT. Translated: CASSRNTEAFF.

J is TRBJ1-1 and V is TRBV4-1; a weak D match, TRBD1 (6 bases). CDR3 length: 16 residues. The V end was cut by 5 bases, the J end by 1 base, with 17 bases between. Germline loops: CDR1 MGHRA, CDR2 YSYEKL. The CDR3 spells CASSSPGRDKNTEAFF. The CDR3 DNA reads TGCGCCAGCAGCTCCCCAGGCCGGGACAAGAACACTGAAGCTTTCTTT.

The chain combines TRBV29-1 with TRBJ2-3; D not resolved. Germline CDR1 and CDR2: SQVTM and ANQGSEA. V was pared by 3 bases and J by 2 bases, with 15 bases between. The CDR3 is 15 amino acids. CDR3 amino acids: CSVEDGSFYTDTQYF. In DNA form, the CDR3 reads TGCAGCGTTGAGGACGGCAGCTTCTACACAGATACGCAGTATTTT.

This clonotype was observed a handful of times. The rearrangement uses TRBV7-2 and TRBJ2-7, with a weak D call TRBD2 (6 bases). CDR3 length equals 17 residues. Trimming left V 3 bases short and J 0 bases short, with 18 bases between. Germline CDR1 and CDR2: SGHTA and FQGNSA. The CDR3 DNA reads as TGTGCCAGCAGCTTTCGTCCGGGACTTCCAACCTCCTACGAGCAGTACTTC. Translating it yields CASSFRPGLPTSYEQYF.